The entry that follows covers one T cell receptor (beta chain) sequence. This entry is derived from a study of blood T cell repertoires in COVID-19. Study at large: Whether acute or convalescent, the COVID-19 samples came from the United States, Italy and Spain. T cells, B-cell-depleted T cells, or PBMCs provided the cDNA or gDNA that served as material.

Those enrolled, adults aged roughly 18 to 100 years, came from roughly 22 US areas. Cohorts were assigned according to the clinical history that participants reported. Generated by immunoSEQ multiplex PCR, the TCRdb table keeps only in-frame clones and is missing some. Of 140,000 to 150,000 clones detected, approximately 84% appear once; the ten largest clones hold about 3.4%. The sequenced material came from PBMCs or T cells enriched from blood (not recorded which). The TCR comes from a woman aged 50 to 60 with acute COVID-19.

Here the CDR3 reads CASSYRGQGRETQYF. CDR3 DNA: TGTGCCAGCAGTTACCGGGGACAGGGGCGAGAGACCCAGTACTTC. This chain connects TRBV6-2 or TRBV6-3 to TRBJ2-5; 10 nucleotides align to TRBD1. The CDR3 is made up of 15 amino acids. Germline CDR1 and CDR2: MNHEY and SVGEGT. Trimming at V came to 2 bases and at J to 4 bases, leaving 4 bases not matched to a gene.